Presented here are 24 T cell receptor beta chains from one specimen sequenced in a study of blood T cell repertoires in COVID-19. Clones were read by immunoSEQ multiplex PCR, and TCRdb kept only the in-frame ones, dropping some. Among some 250,000 clones listed, more than 70% were seen once. Sequences were obtained from peripheral blood. The receptors derive from a woman between 18 and 29 years old with acute or convalescent COVID-19.

The chain is built from TRBV19 and TRBJ2-7; 8 bases are shared with TRBD2. The CDR3 runs to 11 residues. CDR1 is LNHDA and CDR2 is SQIVND in the germline V gene (reference sequence). V lost 11 bases and J lost 7; bases outside the gene matches: 7. The CDR3 protein is CASGLAGEQYF. CDR3 sequence (DNA): TGTGCCTCCGGACTAGCTGGGGAGCAGTACTTC.

This clone was observed at least ten times. The V gene is TRBV7-6, the J gene TRBJ2-7; possibly TRBD1 for D (5 bases). CDR3 length equals 15 residues. The V end lost 4 bases, the J end lost 3 bases, and 16 bases lay between the germline ends. Germline V lookup: CDR1 SGHVS, CDR2 FNYEAQ. CDR3 protein: CASSSSSDKNYEQYF. CDR3 sequence (DNA): TGTGCCAGCAGCTCTAGTTCGGACAAGAACTACGAGCAGTACTTC.

J is TRBJ1-1 and V is TRBV7-2, with D unresolved. The CDR3 runs 16 residues. Deletions cut 2 bases from V and 0 bases from J, with 13 bases between. The germline CDR1 and CDR2 sequences are SGHTA and FQGNSA. The CDR3 region has the DNA TGTGCCAGCAGCTTATCGGGTGGGAGCTTGAACACTGAAGCTTTCTTT. Encoded protein: CASSLSGGSLNTEAFF.

This clone appeared a few times. V usage is TRBV11-2 and J usage is TRBJ2-7, with TRBD2 identical over 9 bases. The ends lost 8 bases at V and 6 bases at J; junction bases unmatched: 14. The CDR3 has 15 amino acids. In germline, CDR1 is SGHAT, CDR2 FQNNGV. The CDR3: CASGSIAGEKGEQYF. The CDR3 region has the DNA TGTGCCAGCGGATCCATAGCGGGAGAAAAAGGCGAGCAGTACTTC.

The rearrangement links TRBV19 to TRBJ1-2, with 10 positions matching TRBD1. The CDR3 is 14 amino acids. CDR1 and CDR2 (germline): LNHDA, SQIVND (reference sequence). V lost 4 bases and J lost 4; bases outside the gene matches: 3. The CDR3 reads CASSRTGGLYGYTF. The CDR3 DNA reads TGTGCCAGTAGTAGGACAGGGGGTCTCTATGGCTACACCTTC.

The J gene is TRBJ2-7, the V gene TRBV4-1, with 8 bases fitting TRBD1. This CDR3 comprises 18 residues. The ends lost 2 bases at V and 6 bases at J; junction bases unmatched: 18. CDR1 is MGHRA and CDR2 is YSYEKL in the germline V gene. CDR3 coding DNA: TGCGCCAGCAGCCAAATTAAATCATTGCGACAGGGGCTATTCGAGCAGTACTTC. Translated: CASSQIKSLRQGLFEQYF.

The V call is TRBV27, the J call TRBJ1-1; TRBD1 agrees at 12 bases. Germline values: CDR1 MNHEY, CDR2 SMNVEV (reference sequence). The V gene end was trimmed by 0 bases and the J gene end by 6 bases; junction bases not matched to a gene: 2. The CDR3 runs to 15 residues. CDR3 sequence (DNA): TGTGCCAGCAGTTTATCCGGGACAGGGGGCTCTGAAGCTTTCTTT. It codes for CASSLSGTGGSEAFF.

The CDR3 DNA follows: TGTGCCAGCAGCTTGGGCGACATCTACTATGGCTACACCTTC. Translated, it gives CASSLGDIYYGYTF. The rearrangement joins TRBV7-2 to TRBJ1-2; D is unclear. V lost 3 bases and J 3 bases, leaving 11 bases between the germline ends. This CDR3 has 14 residues. The germline gives CDR1 SGHTA, CDR2 FQGNSA. Full variable domain (rest looked up from reference TRBV7-2 and TRBJ1-2): GAGVSQSPSNKVTEKGKDVELRCDPISGHTALYWYRQSLGQGLEFLIYFQGNSAPDKSGLPSDRFSAERTGGSVSTLTIQRTQQEDSAVYLCASSLGDIYYGYTFGSGTRLTVV.

The chain employs TRBV6-6 and TRBJ2-1; 9 nucleotides match TRBD1. Trimming took 4 bases from V and 8 from J; bases not matched to a gene: 9. From germline, CDR1 is MNHNY and CDR2 SVGAGI (reference sequence). The CDR3 has 15 amino acids. The CDR3 DNA is TGTGCCAGCAGTTCTCACAGGGGGCAGAGGGATGAGCAGTTCTTC. Translation gives CASSSHRGQRDEQFF.

This sequence joins TRBV29-1 and TRBJ1-1, with 7 positions matching TRBD1. There are 13 residues in the CDR3. The J segment lost 1 base and the V segment lost 6 bases, leaving 5 bases of the junction unmatched. The V gene's germline CDR1 is SQVTM and CDR2 ANQGSEA. CDR3 nucleotides: TGCAGCGTGGCACCAGGGGGGAACACTGAAGCTTTCTTT. Amino acid sequence: CSVAPGGNTEAFF.

The chain joins TRBV21-1 to TRBJ2-5; the table calls TRBD2, which could not be checked here. TRBV21-1 is deemed a pseudogene. The CDR3 contains 15 residues. The DNA of the CDR3 is TGTGCCAGCAGCAAGGCGGGAGCTGGTGGGGAGACCCAGTACTTC. This encodes CASSKAGAGGETQYF.

The CDR3 is CASRYDSWETQYF. CDR3 coding DNA: TGTGCCAGCCGTTACGACAGCTGGGAGACCCAGTACTTC. This chain uses TRBV11-2 with TRBJ2-5; D is possibly TRBD1 (5 bases). The CDR3 runs 13 residues. The germline V and J ends were trimmed by 8 bases and 5 bases, with 15 bases remaining between them. Looked up from germline, CDR1 is SGHAT and CDR2 is FQNNGV.

The chain has TRBV15 and TRBJ2-2, with a tentative D call TRBD1 (6 bases). Germline CDR1 and CDR2: LNHNV and YYDKDF (reference sequence). The V and J ends lost 1 base and 7 bases respectively, with 16 bases between them. The CDR3 is 16 residues long. DNA for the CDR3: TGTGCCACCAGCAGAGGGGGGAACAGGGTCATCGGGGAGCTGTTTTTT. Protein: CATSRGGNRVIGELFF.

The gene calls are TRBV4-3 and TRBJ2-3; 15 nucleotides match TRBD2. Trimming removed 6 bases from V and 5 bases from J; junction bases left unmatched: 6. Germline V CDR1 and CDR2: LGHNA, YSLEER. This CDR3 spans 16 amino acids. The CDR3 loop is CASRYRTSGREDTQYF. CDR3 sequence (DNA): TGCGCCAGCAGGTACCGGACTAGCGGGAGGGAAGATACGCAGTATTTT.

The chain carries TRBV29-1 and TRBJ1-2; 7 bases are shared with TRBD1. The V and J ends lost 8 bases and 4 bases, in that order; junction bases with no gene match: 4. Germline CDR1 SQVTM, CDR2 ANQGSEA. This CDR3 is built from 11 residues. CDR3 sequence reads: CSPDRVYGYTF. The CDR3 nucleotides are TGCAGCCCAGACAGGGTCTATGGCTACACCTTC. Using reference TRBV29-1 and TRBJ1-2 for the parts outside the CDR3, the full variable domain is SAVISQKPSRDICQRGTSLTIQCQVDSQVTMMFWYRQQPGQSLTLIATANQGSEATYESGFVIDKFPISRPNLTFSTLTVSNMSPEDSSIYLCSPDRVYGYTFGSGTRLTVV.

This clone was seen only a few times. This chain connects TRBV19 to TRBJ1-6; TRBD1 is a possible D gene (5 bases). The CDR3 has 12 residues. V was shortened by 3 bases and J by 10 bases, with 7 bases between the two germline ends. In germline, CDR1 is LNHDA, CDR2 SQIVND (reference sequence). The CDR3 spells CASSMGLSPLHF. Written as DNA, the CDR3 is TGTGCCAGTAGTATGGGGCTATCACCCCTCCACTTT.

The sample holds one count of this clone. This rearrangement joins TRBV24-1 to TRBJ2-1; TRBD2 might be the D (5 bases). CDR1 is KGHDR and CDR2 is SFDVKD in the germline V gene. The CDR3 sequence is 14 residues long. V lost 5 bases to trimming and J lost 0 bases, with 7 bases between them. The CDR3 is CATSGSDSYNEQFF. The CDR3 DNA reads as TGTGCCACCAGTGGTAGCGACTCCTACAATGAGCAGTTCTTC.

Details on this clone: Other DNA sequences within the sample encode an identical CDR3. The V call is TRBV9, the J call TRBJ2-7; D is undetermined. V was trimmed by 0 bases and J by 5 bases, leaving 9 bases between them. From germline, CDR1 is SGDLS and CDR2 YYNGEE. There are 13 residues in the CDR3. The CDR3 region is CASSVGGGDEQYF. The CDR3 nucleotides read TGTGCCAGCAGCGTAGGAGGTGGCGACGAGCAGTACTTC.

The chain recombines TRBV11-2 with TRBJ1-4, with 7 positions matching TRBD1. The CDR3 runs to 13 residues. CDR1 and CDR2 from the germline V gene are SGHAT and FQNNGV. V lost 1 base and J lost 7; bases outside the gene matches: 0. The CDR3 loop reads CASSLAGGEKLFF. The CDR3 coding sequence is TGTGCCAGCAGCTTAGCAGGGGGTGAAAAACTGTTTTTT.

The chain has TRBV6-7 and TRBJ1-1; D not resolved. TRBV6-7 carries the ORF label, with uncertain function. The length of the CDR3 is 16 residues. The germline V and J ends were trimmed by 5 bases and 0 bases, with 16 bases remaining between them. Written as DNA, the CDR3 is TGTGCCAGCAGTCCATGGGAGGATTTCTTGAACACTGAAGCTTTCTTT. This encodes CASSPWEDFLNTEAFF.

Points on this clone: Other DNA sequences from this sample encode an identical CDR3 as well. CDR3: CASSPTGNYGYTF. The CDR3 DNA sequence: TGTGCCAGCAGCCCCACGGGTAACTATGGCTACACCTTC. The rearrangement links TRBV12-3 or TRBV12-4 to TRBJ1-2, with no clear D. V shed 6 bases and J shed 1 base, with 9 bases lying between them. This CDR3 spans 13 amino acids.

This clone was found a few times. This chain joins TRBV5-1 and TRBJ1-1; no definite D call. CDR1 and CDR2 (germline): SGHRS, YFSETQ. The CDR3 covers 14 residues. V lost 3 bases to trimming and J lost 1 base, with 10 bases between them. CDR3 in DNA: TGCGCCAGCAGCTCTCGGACTCCGAACACTGAAGCTTTCTTT. This translates into CASSSRTPNTEAFF.

The V gene is TRBV30, the J gene TRBJ2-3; TRBD2 might be the D (5 bases). Germline CDR1 GTSNPN, CDR2 SVGIG (reference sequence). The CDR3 extends over 14 amino acids. The chain's CDR3 is CAGLRSGVADTQYF. The DNA of the CDR3 is TGTGCTGGACTTAGGAGTGGAGTTGCAGATACGCAGTATTTT.

V gene TRBV29-1 combines with J gene TRBJ1-2; the match to TRBD1 covers 8 bases. Trimming cost V 0 bases and J 4 bases; bases outside gene matches: 1. The CDR3 runs to 13 residues. The germline V gene encodes CDR1 SQVTM and CDR2 ANQGSEA. CDR3 in amino acids: CSVEEGQAYGYTF. The CDR3 nucleotides are TGCAGCGTTGAAGAGGGACAGGCCTATGGCTACACCTTC.